The sequence of this T cell receptor (beta chain) was determined in a study of blood T cells in healthy people across ages. The study's findings and limits: Any conclusive comparison of naive versus antigen-experienced cells was prevented by using unsorted PBMCs. The fall in TCR beta diversity per million T cells was roughly linear with age.

The CDR3 consists of 15 residues. The ends lost 5 bases at V and 3 bases at J; junction bases unmatched: 6. Germline values: CDR1 SGDLS, CDR2 YYNGEE. Combining a sample-barcoded 5' primer with a J-beta primer mix, a second PCR ran for roughly 7 to 12 cycles. TCRdb re-derived calls from the 5' RACE reads in MiXCR, one entry per CDR3 protein. This table holds 1,500,000 or so distinct CDR3 sequences, approximately 43% found once. In the case of this clonotype: Its cognate antigen is unknown.

Peripheral blood samples of around 9.5 milliliters were drawn from each donor. Sequencing used blood. The V call is TRBV9, the J call TRBJ1-1, with TRBD1 identical over 11 bases. This TCR was sampled from a woman aged 18-35 years in good health. CDR3 in amino acids: CASRDPGQGDTEAFF. The CDR3 bases are TGTGCCAGCAGGGACCCGGGACAGGGGGACACTGAAGCTTTCTTT.